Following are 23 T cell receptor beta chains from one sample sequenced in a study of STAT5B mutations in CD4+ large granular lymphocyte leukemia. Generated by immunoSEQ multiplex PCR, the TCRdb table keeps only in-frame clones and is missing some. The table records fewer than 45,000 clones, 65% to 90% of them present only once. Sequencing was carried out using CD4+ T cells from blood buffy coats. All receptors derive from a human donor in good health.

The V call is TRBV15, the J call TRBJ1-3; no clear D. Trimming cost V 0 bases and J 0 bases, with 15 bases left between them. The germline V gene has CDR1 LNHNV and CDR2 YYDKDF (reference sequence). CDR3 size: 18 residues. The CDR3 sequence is CATSRDLSGGSSGNTIYF. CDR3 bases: TGTGCCACCAGCAGAGATTTGAGTGGTGGCAGCTCTGGAAACACCATATATTTT.

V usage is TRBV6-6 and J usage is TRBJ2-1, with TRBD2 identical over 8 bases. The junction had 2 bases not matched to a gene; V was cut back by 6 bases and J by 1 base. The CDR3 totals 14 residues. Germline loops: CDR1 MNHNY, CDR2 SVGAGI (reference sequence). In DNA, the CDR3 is TGTGCCAGCAGGGTAGCGGGATCCTACAATGAGCAGTTCTTC. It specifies CASRVAGSYNEQFF.

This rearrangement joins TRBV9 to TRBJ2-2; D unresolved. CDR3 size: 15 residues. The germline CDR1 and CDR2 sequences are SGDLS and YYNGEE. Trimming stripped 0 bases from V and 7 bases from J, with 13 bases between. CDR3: CASSVVDGRNGELFF. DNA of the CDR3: TGTGCCAGCAGCGTAGTAGATGGGCGTAACGGGGAGCTGTTTTTT.

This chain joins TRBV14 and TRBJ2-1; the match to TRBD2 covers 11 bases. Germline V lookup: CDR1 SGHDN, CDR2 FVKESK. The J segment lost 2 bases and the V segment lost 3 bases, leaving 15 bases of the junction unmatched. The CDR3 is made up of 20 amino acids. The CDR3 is CASSHRRWLAGGRTYNEQFF. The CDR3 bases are TGTGCCAGCAGCCATCGAAGGTGGCTAGCGGGAGGTAGGACCTACAATGAGCAGTTCTTC.

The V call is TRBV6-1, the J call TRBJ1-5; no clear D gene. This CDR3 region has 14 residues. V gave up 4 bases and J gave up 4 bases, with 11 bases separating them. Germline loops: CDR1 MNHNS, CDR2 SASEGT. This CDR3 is CASSGTGPNQPQHF. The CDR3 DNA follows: TGTGCCAGCAGTGGGACCGGCCCTAATCAGCCCCAGCATTTT.

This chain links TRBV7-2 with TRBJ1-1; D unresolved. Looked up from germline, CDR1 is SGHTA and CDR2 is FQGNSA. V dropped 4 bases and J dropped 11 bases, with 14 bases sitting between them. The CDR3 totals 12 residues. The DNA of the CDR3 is TGTGCCAGCAGCTACCTCGGGAGTCTTGCTTTCTTT. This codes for CASSYLGSLAFF.

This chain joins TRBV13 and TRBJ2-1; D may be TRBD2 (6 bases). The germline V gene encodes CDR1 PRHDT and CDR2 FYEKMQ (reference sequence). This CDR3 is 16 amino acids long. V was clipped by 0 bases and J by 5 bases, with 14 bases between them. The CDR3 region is CASSLGGGTSNNEQFF. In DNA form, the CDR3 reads TGTGCCAGCAGCTTAGGGGGCGGGACTTCAAACAATGAGCAGTTCTTC.

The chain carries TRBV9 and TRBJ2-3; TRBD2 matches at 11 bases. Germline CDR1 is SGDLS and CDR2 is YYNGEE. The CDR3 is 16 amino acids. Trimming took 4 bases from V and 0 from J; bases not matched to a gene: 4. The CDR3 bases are TGTGCCAGCAGCCCAGTAGCGGGAGGGAGCACAGATACGCAGTATTTT. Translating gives CASSPVAGGSTDTQYF.

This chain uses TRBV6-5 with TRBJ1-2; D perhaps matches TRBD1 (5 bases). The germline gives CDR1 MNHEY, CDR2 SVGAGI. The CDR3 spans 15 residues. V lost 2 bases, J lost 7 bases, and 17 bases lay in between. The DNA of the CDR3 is TGTGCCAGCAGTTACGCCGGGACGGCGGGGGGTGGCTACACCTTC. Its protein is CASSYAGTAGGGYTF.

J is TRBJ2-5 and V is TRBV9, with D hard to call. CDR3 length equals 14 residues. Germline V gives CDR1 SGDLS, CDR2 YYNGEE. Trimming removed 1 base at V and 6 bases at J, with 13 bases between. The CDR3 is CASSVRSGAQTQYF. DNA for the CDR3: TGTGCCAGCAGCGTAAGATCAGGAGCCCAGACCCAGTACTTC.

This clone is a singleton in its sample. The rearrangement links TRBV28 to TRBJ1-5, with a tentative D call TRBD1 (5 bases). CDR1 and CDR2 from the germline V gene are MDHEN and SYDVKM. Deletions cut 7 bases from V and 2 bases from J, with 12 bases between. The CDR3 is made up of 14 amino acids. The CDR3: CASTPGGGNQPQHF. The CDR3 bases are TGTGCCAGCACCCCCGGGGGTGGCAATCAGCCCCAGCATTTT. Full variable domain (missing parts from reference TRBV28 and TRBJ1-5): DVKVTQSSRYLVKRTGEKVFLECVQDMDHENMFWYRQDPGLGLRLIYFSYDVKMKEKGDIPEGYSVSREKKERFSLILESASTNQTSMYLCASTPGGGNQPQHFGDGTRLSIL.

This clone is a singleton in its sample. The CDR3 is CASSGTRGPDTQYF. CDR3 DNA: TGTGCCAGCAGTGGAACCAGGGGGCCAGATACGCAGTATTTT. The chain links TRBV25-1 to TRBJ2-3; 8 nucleotides line up with TRBD1. The CDR3 covers 14 residues. Germline CDR1 MGHDK, CDR2 SYGVNS. The trim removed 4 bases at V and 4 bases at J, leaving 4 bases unmatched.

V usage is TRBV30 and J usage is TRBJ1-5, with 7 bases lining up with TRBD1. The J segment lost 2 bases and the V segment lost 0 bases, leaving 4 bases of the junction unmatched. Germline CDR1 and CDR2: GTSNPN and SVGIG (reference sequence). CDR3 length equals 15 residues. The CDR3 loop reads CAWSVRGQGNQPQHF. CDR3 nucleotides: TGTGCCTGGAGTGTCCGAGGACAGGGCAATCAGCCCCAGCATTTT. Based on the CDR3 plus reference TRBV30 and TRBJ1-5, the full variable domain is SQTIHQWPATLVQPVGSPLSLECTVEGTSNPNLYWYRQAAGRGLQLLFYSVGIGQISSEVPQNLSASRPQDRQFILSSKKLLLSDSGFYLCAWSVRGQGNQPQHFGDGTRLSIL.

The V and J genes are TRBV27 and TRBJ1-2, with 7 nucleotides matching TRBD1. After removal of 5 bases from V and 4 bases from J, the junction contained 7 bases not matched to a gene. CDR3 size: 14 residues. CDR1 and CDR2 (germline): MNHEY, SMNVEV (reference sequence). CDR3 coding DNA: TGTGCCAGCAGTCCCGACAGGGCTCTCTATGGCTACACCTTC. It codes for CASSPDRALYGYTF.

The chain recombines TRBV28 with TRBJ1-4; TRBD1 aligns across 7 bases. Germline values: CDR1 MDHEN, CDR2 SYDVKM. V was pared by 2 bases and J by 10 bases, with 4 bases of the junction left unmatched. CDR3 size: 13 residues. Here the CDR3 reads CASSLKTGTKLFF. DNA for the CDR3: TGTGCCAGCAGTTTAAAGACAGGGACAAAACTGTTTTTT.

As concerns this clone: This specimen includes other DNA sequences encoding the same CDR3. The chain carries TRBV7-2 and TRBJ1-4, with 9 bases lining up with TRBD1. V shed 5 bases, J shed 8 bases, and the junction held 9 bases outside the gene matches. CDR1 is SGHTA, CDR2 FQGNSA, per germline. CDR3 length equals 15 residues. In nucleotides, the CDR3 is TGTGCCAGCAGCCTACAGGGGGCGTGGGGAGAAAAACTGTTTTTT. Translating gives CASSLQGAWGEKLFF.

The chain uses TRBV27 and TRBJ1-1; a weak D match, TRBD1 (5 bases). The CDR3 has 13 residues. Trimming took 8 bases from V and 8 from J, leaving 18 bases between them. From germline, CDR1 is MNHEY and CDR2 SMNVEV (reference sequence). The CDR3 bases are TGTGCCAGCGGTATCCGGGGGGGGGTGGAAGCTTTCTTT. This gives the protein CASGIRGGVEAFF.

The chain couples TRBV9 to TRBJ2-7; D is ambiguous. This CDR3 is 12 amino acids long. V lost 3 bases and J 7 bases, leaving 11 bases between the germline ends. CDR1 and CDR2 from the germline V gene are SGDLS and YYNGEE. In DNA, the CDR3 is TGTGCCAGCAGCGGCTATGAAGAAGAGCAGTACTTC. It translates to CASSGYEEEQYF.

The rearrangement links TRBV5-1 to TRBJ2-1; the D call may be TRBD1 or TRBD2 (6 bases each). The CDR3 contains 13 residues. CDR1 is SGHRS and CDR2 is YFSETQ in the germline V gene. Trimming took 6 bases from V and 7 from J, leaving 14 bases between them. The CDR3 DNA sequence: TGCGCCAGCACTGTAGGAGGGGGAAATGAGCAGTTCTTC. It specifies CASTVGGGNEQFF.

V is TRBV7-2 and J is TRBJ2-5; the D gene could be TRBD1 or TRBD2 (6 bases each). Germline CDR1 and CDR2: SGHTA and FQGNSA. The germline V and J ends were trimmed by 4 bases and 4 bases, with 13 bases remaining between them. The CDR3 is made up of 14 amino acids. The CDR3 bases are TGTGCCAGCAGCTCATCCGGGGGCGGAGAGACCCAGTACTTC. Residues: CASSSSGGGETQYF.

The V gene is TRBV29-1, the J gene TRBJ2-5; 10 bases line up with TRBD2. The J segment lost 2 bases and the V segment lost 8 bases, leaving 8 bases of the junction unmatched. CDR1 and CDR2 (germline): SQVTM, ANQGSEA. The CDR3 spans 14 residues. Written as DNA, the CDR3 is TGCAGCTACATGGTGGGACTAGCGCAAGAGACCCAGTACTTC. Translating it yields CSYMVGLAQETQYF.

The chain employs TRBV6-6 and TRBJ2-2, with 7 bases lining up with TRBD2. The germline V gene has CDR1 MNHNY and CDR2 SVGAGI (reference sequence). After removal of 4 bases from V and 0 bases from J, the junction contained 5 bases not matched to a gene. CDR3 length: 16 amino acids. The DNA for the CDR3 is TGTGCCAGCAGTTTATGGGACTATCCGAACACCGGGGAGCTGTTTTTT. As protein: CASSLWDYPNTGELFF.

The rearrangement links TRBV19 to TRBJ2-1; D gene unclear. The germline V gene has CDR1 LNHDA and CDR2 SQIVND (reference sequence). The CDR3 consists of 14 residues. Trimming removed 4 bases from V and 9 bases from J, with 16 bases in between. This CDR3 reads CASSTPSSVGEQFF. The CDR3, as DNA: TGTGCCAGTAGTACCCCCAGCAGCGTAGGTGAGCAGTTCTTC. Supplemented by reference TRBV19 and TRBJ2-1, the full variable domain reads DGGITQSPKYLFRKEGQNVTLSCEQNLNHDAMYWYRQDPGQGLRLIYYSQIVNDFQKGDIAEGYSVSREKKESFPLTVTSAQKNPTAFYLCASSTPSSVGEQFFGPGTRLTVL.